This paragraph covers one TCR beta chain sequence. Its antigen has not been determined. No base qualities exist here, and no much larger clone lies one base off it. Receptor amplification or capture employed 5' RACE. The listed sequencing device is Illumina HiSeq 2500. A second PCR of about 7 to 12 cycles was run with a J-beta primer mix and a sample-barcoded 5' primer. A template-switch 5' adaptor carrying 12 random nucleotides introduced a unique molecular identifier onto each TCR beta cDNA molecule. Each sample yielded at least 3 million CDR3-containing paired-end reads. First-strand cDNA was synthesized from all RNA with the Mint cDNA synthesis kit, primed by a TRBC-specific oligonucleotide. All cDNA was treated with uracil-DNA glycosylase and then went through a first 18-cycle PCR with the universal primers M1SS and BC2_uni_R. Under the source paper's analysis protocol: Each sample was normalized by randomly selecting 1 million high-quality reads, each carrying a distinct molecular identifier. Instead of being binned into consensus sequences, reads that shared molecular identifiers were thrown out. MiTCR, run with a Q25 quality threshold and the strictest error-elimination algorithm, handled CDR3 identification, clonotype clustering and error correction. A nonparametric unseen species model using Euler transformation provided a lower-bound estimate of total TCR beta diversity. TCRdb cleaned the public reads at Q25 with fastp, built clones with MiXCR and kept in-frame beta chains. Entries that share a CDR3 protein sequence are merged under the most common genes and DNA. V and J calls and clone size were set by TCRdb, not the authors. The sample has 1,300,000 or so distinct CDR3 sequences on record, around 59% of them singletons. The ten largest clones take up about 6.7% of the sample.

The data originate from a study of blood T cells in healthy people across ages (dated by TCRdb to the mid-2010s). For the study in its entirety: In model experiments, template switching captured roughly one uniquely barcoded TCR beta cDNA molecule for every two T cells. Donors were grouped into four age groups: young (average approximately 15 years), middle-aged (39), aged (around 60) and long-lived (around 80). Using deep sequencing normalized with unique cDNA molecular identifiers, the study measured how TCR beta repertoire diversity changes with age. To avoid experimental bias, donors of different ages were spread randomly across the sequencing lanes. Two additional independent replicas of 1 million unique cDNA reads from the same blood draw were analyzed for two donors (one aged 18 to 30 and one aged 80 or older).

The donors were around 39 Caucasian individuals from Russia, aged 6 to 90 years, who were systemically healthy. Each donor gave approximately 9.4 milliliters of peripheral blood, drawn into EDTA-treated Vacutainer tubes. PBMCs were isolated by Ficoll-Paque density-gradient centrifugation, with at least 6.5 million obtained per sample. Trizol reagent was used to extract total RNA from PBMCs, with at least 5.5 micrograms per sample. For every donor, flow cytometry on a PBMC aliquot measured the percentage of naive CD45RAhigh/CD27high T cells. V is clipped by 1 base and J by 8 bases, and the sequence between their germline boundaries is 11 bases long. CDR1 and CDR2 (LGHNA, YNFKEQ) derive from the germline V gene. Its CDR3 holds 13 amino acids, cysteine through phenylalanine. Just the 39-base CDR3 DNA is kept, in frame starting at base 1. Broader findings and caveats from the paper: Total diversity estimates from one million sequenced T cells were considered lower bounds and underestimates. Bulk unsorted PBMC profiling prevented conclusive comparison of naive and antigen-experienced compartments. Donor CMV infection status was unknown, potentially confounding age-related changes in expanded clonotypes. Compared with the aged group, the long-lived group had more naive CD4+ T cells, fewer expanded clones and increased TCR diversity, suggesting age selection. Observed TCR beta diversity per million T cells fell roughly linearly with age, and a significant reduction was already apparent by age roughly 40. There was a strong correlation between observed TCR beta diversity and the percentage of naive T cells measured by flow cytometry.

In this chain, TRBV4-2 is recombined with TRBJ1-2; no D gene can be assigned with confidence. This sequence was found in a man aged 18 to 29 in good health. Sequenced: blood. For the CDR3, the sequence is CASSQGRRVGYTF. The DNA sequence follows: TGTGCCAGCAGCCAAGGACGGAGGGTCGGCTACACCTTC.